This entry features one T cell receptor (beta chain) sequence. Trimming removed 3 bases at V and 1 base at J, with 13 bases between. Germline lookup yields CDR1 MGHRA and CDR2 YSYEKL. This CDR3 contains 16 residues. Clones were sequenced by immunoSEQ multiplex PCR, and TCRdb holds only the in-frame ones, with some missing. Here the sample spans roughly 45,000 clones, about 88% being singletons. This sample is drawn from a study of OX40 agonist ivuxolimab in advanced cancers. Study context: Intravenous ivuxolimab at 0.01 to 10 mg/kg was given to patients every 2 weeks. Previous treatment with anti-PD-1, anti-PD-L1 or anti-CTLA-4 therapy was allowed; under 50% had received some.

The genes are TRBV4-1 and TRBJ2-1; D may be TRBD1 or TRBD2 (5 bases each). The material sequenced was CD4+ or CD8+ T cells sorted from blood, taken in a trial of the OX40 agonist ivuxolimab. This receptor was identified in an adult with an advanced solid tumor such as melanoma, head and neck, liver or kidney cancer. The CDR3 DNA follows: TGCGCCAGCAGCCAGGACCGGGGCCTATCCTACAATGAGCAGTTCTTC. Amino acids: CASSQDRGLSYNEQFF.